The 7 T cell receptor beta chains given below trace back to one sample, sequenced in a study of PD-1 blockade in classical Hodgkin lymphoma (dated by TCRdb to 2020 to 2021). The library was generated by the immunoSEQ multiplex PCR assay. TCRdb took over this immuneACCESS table, retaining in-frame rearrangements with V and J assigned. Such tables are incomplete; in checked studies, under half of the missing clones stem from an unresolved V gene, and the remainder is unexplained. In this sample the table shows almost 100,000 clones, 80% to 95% of which occur a single time. Approximately 2.8% of the sample goes to the ten largest clones. What this sample's time point label stands for: cycle 1 day 1 (C1D1), immediately before nivolumab initiation. Every trial patient had relapsed following autologous stem cell transplantation, and prior brentuximab vedotin exposure was what differed among cohorts A, B and C.

The specimen was peripheral blood mononuclear cells (PBMCs), collected at baseline. These receptors were obtained from a human donor with classical Hodgkin lymphoma.

The chain employs TRBV5-4 and TRBJ2-6; D unresolved. This CDR3 is 15 amino acids long. V lost 0 bases and J lost 0, with 4 bases in between. Germline assignment: CDR1 SGHNT and CDR2 YYREEE (reference sequence). The CDR3 here is CASSLVRSGANVLTF. CDR3 DNA sequence: TGTGCCAGCAGCTTGGTGCGCTCTGGGGCCAACGTCCTGACTTTC.

The rearrangement links TRBV6-5 to TRBJ2-7; TRBD2 matches at 11 bases. Germline V gene data show CDR1 as MNHEY and CDR2 as SVGAGI. J lost 4 bases, V lost 7 bases, and 3 bases had no gene match. The CDR3 totals 13 residues. CDR3 nucleotides: TGTGCCAGCACTACTAGCGGGAGTTACGAGCAGTACTTC. As protein: CASTTSGSYEQYF.

J is TRBJ2-3 and V is TRBV7-9; D is perhaps TRBD1 (6 bases). Trimming removed 5 bases from V and 2 bases from J, with 14 bases in between. The germline V gene has CDR1 SEHNR and CDR2 FQNEAQ (reference sequence). This CDR3 has 15 residues. CDR3 in DNA: TGTGCCAGCAGCCGAACAGGGTATGCCACAGATACGCAGTATTTT. Amino acids: CASSRTGYATDTQYF.

V gene TRBV10-1 combines with J gene TRBJ2-7, with TRBD2 matching 11 bases. The V and J ends lost 2 bases and 4 bases, in that order; junction bases with no gene match: 7. Germline V gene sequence: CDR1 WNHNN, CDR2 SYGVQD (reference sequence). The CDR3 is 16 residues long. This CDR3 is CASSEEPGLAAYEQYF. CDR3 nucleotide sequence: TGCGCCAGCAGTGAGGAACCGGGACTAGCGGCTTACGAGCAGTACTTC.

The chain is built from TRBV9 and TRBJ1-4; D possibly corresponds to TRBD1 (5 bases). The V end lost 3 bases, the J end lost 0 bases, and 9 bases lay between the germline ends. The CDR3 loop spans 15 amino acids. Germline V gene data show CDR1 as SGDLS and CDR2 as YYNGEE. The CDR3 protein is CASSGQSATNEKLFF. The DNA of the CDR3 is TGTGCCAGCAGCGGACAGTCAGCAACTAATGAAAAACTGTTTTTT.

Only one count was recorded for this clone. This chain connects TRBV4-1 to TRBJ1-1; 8 nucleotides line up with TRBD1. The trim removed 4 bases at V and 3 bases at J, leaving 13 bases unmatched. Germline-derived CDR1 and CDR2 are MGHRA and YSYEKL. The CDR3 extends over 17 amino acids. DNA of the CDR3: TGCGCCAGCAGCCTAGGACAGGGAAGTGTGAGGGACACTGAAGCTTTCTTT. Protein product: CASSLGQGSVRDTEAFF.

The chain employs TRBV27 and TRBJ2-3; D is possibly TRBD1 (6 bases). The germline V gene has CDR1 MNHEY and CDR2 SMNVEV (reference sequence). V was shortened by 5 bases and J by 0 bases, with 9 bases between the two germline ends. This CDR3 region has 14 residues. CDR3 sequence (DNA): TGTGCCAGCAGTATAGACAGGAGCACAGATACGCAGTATTTT. It translates to CASSIDRSTDTQYF.